This T cell receptor (beta chain) was documented in a study of Ad26.COV2.S vaccination and SARS-CoV-2 variants. Study at large: Each vaccinee took Ad26.COV2.S intramuscularly, once or twice 56 days apart.

The data were produced by immunoSEQ multiplex PCR, yet TCRdb's version contains in-frame clones alone and is incomplete. The sample consists of roughly 330,000 clones, 75% to 90% of them appearing once. Treatment specified: some 20 received Ad26.COV2.S at low or high dose, single or two shots; 5 received placebo; per-sample allocation not given. Material that was analyzed had been drawn on day 63 after the first vaccine or placebo injection. The CDR3 runs 15 residues. Germline V lookup: CDR1 LNHDA, CDR2 SQIVND (reference sequence). V was shortened by 3 bases and J by 0 bases, with 11 bases between the two germline ends.

The origin of this receptor is a person between 18 and 65 years old who received the Ad26.COV2.S COVID-19 vaccine or a placebo. This specimen consisted of peripheral blood, obtained in a trial of Ad26.COV2.S vaccine versus placebo. J is TRBJ1-2 and V is TRBV19; no reliable D call. CDR3 coding DNA: TGTGCCAGTAGTATCGGCCGGGCGGCTAACTATGGCTACACCTTC. Protein sequence: CASSIGRAANYGYTF.